This T cell receptor (beta chain) was recovered during a study of Graves' ophthalmopathy and Graves' hyperthyroidism. The CDR3 extends over 16 amino acids. V gave up 5 bases and J gave up 2 bases; unmatched junction bases: 9. In germline, CDR1 is LGHNA, CDR2 YSLEER. PBMCs were obtained from 10 ml of fresh peripheral blood. Whole-study results and caveats: Most expanded thyroid clonotypes above 0.001 frequency also appeared in blood. Ophthalmopathy and stable hyperthyroidism were discriminated by a 13-signature model, with about 91% sensitivity and around 77% specificity. The model reached roughly 70% sensitivity and roughly 72% specificity for predicting ophthalmopathy progression.

Investigators amplified TCR beta CDR3 regions from RNA transcripts. Second-round multiplex PCR came after first-round RT-PCR with HTBI primers. One entry per CDR3 protein results from TCRdb running MiXCR on the multiplex PCR reads. The sample has a few hundred thousand distinct CDR3 sequences, roughly 17% seen once. This clonotype was counted between two and nine times. No antigen is known for it. Material: peripheral blood. This TCR derives from an adult woman with stable Graves' hyperthyroidism. The rearrangement uses TRBV4-3 and TRBJ1-3; 7 bases are shared with TRBD1. The CDR3 protein is CASSGTHRGPGNTIYF. Written as DNA, the CDR3 is TGCGCCAGCAGCGGTACACACAGGGGCCCTGGAAACACCATATATTTT.